This T cell receptor beta chain appears in the sequencing data of a study of blood T cell repertoires in COVID-19. Germline-derived CDR1 and CDR2 are SGHTA and FQGNSA. With 5 bases clipped from V and 0 bases from J, the junction kept 6 bases outside the gene matches. This CDR3 spans 17 amino acids. Here immunoSEQ multiplex PCR was the method, and the copy in TCRdb shows in-frame clones only, minus some. There are approximately 24,000 clones in the sample; more than 75% occur only once, and about 5.2% lies in the top ten. Sequenced material: peripheral blood. This rearrangement joins TRBV7-2 to TRBJ1-6, with 8 positions matching TRBD1. This receptor was taken from a man between 45 and 60 years old with active COVID-19. The chain's CDR3 is CASSAHRGSSYNSPLHF. In DNA, the CDR3 is TGTGCCAGCAGCGCCCACAGGGGGAGCTCCTATAATTCACCCCTCCACTTT.